This T cell receptor beta chain was obtained from a study of T cell clonotyping in hematopoietic cell transplantation. Libraries were prepared by immunoSEQ multiplex PCR; TCRdb keeps only in-frame clonotypes and omits some of them. The sample gives 13,000 or so clones, about nine tenths of which show up once; 1.2% is in the top ten. J was trimmed by 5 bases and V by 3 bases; bases with no gene match: 4. CDR1 is SGHTA and CDR2 is FQGNSA in the germline V gene. The CDR3 has 13 amino acids. This clonotype was obtained from a man under 40 in good health. Some clones in this sample may be carry-over from other donors' samples. The sample taken for sequencing was peripheral blood mononuclear cells. The rearrangement links TRBV7-2 to TRBJ2-7, with 7 bases lining up with TRBD1. The CDR3 is CASSFYRGNEQYF. In nucleotides, the CDR3 is TGTGCCAGCAGCTTTTACAGGGGCAACGAGCAGTACTTC.